This T cell receptor beta chain was retrieved from a study of blood T cells in healthy people across ages. Together with a sample-barcoded 5' primer, a J-beta primer mix was included in a second PCR lasting about 6 to 11 cycles. TCRdb re-derived calls from the 5' RACE reads in MiXCR, one entry per CDR3 protein. The table lists around 1,700,000 distinct CDR3 sequences, 28% of them singletons. Study results and caveats: A roughly linear fall in TCR beta diversity per million T cells was seen with increasing age. Those diversity estimates obtained from one million T cells were thought to be underestimates.

This clonotype was seen a handful of times. Its matching antigen is unknown. V was trimmed by 4 bases and J by 5 bases, leaving 15 bases between them. Germline assignment: CDR1 SGHDN and CDR2 FVKESK. The CDR3 is 15 residues long. Per-sample yields of isolated PBMCs were at least 6 million. This chain joins TRBV14 and TRBJ2-1, with a tentative D call TRBD1 (5 bases). Sequences were obtained from blood. This TCR derives from a woman in her thirties in good health. CDR3 protein: CASSRRVQGNNEQFF. Here the CDR3 DNA reads TGTGCCAGCAGCCGACGGGTTCAGGGCAACAATGAGCAGTTCTTC.